This T cell receptor beta chain was captured in a study of PD-L1 blockade in urothelial cancer (dated by TCRdb to 2017 to 2019). Context from the whole study: Therapy was started around 2014 for all patients, and atezolizumab 1,200 mg was administered intravenously every 3 weeks. About 85% of the roughly 30 patients were males with bladder-origin urothelial cancer, and about 65% of the roughly 30 reported a prior smoking history. Patients had an ECOG performance status of 0 or 1 and had received between 0 and 3 prior chemotherapy regimens. Blood samples were analyzed at 3 weeks after treatment start (second dose) and at 6 weeks after treatment start. Blood samples gave a median of about 130,000 T cells and tens of thousands of unique TCRs, with a median clonality of roughly 0.081. Somatic, immune and clinical correlates of response to PD-L1 blockade with atezolizumab in urothelial cancer were the focus of an exploratory multi-omic analysis. TCR sequencing covered pretreatment tumor samples and matched, serially collected peripheral blood taken before and after atezolizumab treatment. Progression-free survival longer than 6 months counted as durable clinical benefit, and TCR features were additionally tested against both progression-free and overall survival. In the same patients who had TCR sequencing, pretreatment tumors also underwent whole exome sequencing and RNA sequencing. Durable clinical benefit was achieved by nine patients and was not achieved by 20 patients. Pretreatment blood TCR-seq was available for under 35 patients, at least one posttreatment blood collection was obtained for some 25 patients, and tumor TCR-seq was available for some 25 patients.

What the research found in general, with its limitations: At 3 weeks after the start of treatment, tumor-associated TCR clones in peripheral blood had expanded more in patients with durable benefit (n ≈ 24, p = 0.022). Improved progression-free and overall survival was found to be associated with pretreatment peripheral blood TCR clonality below the median. Because the sample size was small (n of about 29) and many exploratory analyses were performed, the results are intended to be hypothesis-generating.

Concerning this clone itself: Its binding antigen is unknown. No much larger clonotype is one base removed from it; base qualities were not supplied.

Reading the label with the study, this specimen's time point is: peripheral blood 6 weeks after treatment start. The cohort comprised 25 to 30 patients with locally advanced or metastatic urothelial carcinoma treated at Memorial Sloan Kettering on a trial protocol. Peripheral blood mononuclear cells were collected pretreatment and during treatment, with between 1 and 8 total time points obtained per patient. The Qiagen DNeasy Blood extraction kit was used to purify genomic DNA from total PBMCs and tumor samples. PBMCs were collected pretreatment and during treatment, and were isolated and stored as previously described. Germline trimming amounts to 4 bases on V and 4 bases on J, with 3 as the count of junction bases outside the gene matches. From the cysteine through the phenylalanine, the CDR3 covers 14 amino acids. Of the read, only the CDR3 DNA is kept; its 42 bases are in frame from base 1. Via the germline V gene (reference sequence), CDR1 is MNHEY and CDR2 SMNVEV.

To estimate absolute template abundance from read counts, synthetic TCR analog templates were spiked into each PCR. TCRbeta CDR3 regions were amplified from genomic DNA with bias-controlled V and J gene primers using the immunoSEQ assay. Rearranged TCRbeta segments were sequenced at approximately 20X coverage. The paper's processing steps were these. Sequencing errors were corrected by clustering and CDR3s were annotated against IMGT to assign V, D and J genes. Out-of-frame and stop-codon sequences were excluded, and only productive TCRbeta rearrangements were used in downstream analyses. Clonality was calculated as one minus the Shannon entropy normalized by the log of the number of unique productive sequences. Clones differing between time points or between blood and tumor were identified by Fisher's exact test with Benjamini-Hochberg correction at adjusted p below 0.01. Held by TCRdb, this immuneACCESS table contains in-frame sequences only and omits some clones. Under half of the omission traces to an unresolved V gene where checked; the cause of the rest is unknown. D and trimming were read from the DNA, whereas the V and J calls and clone size are those reported in that table. In this sample the table shows about 41,000 clones, roughly 85% of which occur a single time. The ten largest account for approximately 2.4% of the sample.

The sequence links TRBV27 to TRBJ2-7; 11 bases in the junction line up with TRBD2. The clonotype originates from an older man with urothelial cancer. This material consisted of PBMCs, taken around atezolizumab (anti-PD-L1) treatment. In nucleotides, the sequence is TGTGCCAGCAGTTCTTCTAGCGGGAGGTACGAGCAGTACTTC. It is translated as CASSSSSGRYEQYF.